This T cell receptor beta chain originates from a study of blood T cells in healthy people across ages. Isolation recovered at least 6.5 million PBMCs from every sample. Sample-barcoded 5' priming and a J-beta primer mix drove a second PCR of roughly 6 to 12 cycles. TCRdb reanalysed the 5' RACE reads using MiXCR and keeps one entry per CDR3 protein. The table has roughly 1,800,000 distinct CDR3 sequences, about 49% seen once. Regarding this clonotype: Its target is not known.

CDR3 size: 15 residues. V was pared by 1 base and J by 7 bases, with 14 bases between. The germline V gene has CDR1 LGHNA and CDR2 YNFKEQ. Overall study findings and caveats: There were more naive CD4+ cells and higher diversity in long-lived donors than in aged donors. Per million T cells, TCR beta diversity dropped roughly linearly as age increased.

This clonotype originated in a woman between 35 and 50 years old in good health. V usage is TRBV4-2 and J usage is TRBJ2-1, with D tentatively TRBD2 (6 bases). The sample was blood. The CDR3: CASSQGGEPSNEQFF. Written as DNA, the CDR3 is TGTGCCAGCAGCCAAGGGGGGGAGCCATCGAATGAGCAGTTCTTC.